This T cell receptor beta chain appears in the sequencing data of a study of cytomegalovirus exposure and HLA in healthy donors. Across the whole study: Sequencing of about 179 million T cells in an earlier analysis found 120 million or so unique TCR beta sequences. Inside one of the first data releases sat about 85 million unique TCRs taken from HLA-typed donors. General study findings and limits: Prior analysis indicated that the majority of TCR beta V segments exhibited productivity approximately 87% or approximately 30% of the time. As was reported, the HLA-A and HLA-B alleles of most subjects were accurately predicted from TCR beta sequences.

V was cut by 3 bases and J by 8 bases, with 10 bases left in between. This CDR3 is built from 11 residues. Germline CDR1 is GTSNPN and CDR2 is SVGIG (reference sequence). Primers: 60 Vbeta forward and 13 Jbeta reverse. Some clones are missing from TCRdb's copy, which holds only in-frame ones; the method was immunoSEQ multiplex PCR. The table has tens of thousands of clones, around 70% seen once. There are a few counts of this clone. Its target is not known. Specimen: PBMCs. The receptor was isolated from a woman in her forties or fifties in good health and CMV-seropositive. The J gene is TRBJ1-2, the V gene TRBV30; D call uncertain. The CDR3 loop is CAWRLGGGYTF. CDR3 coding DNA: TGTGCCTGGAGGTTAGGCGGGGGCTACACCTTC.